This T cell receptor (beta chain) appears in the sequencing data of a study of CD8 T cells in ankylosing spondylitis. Libraries for TCR beta were made by quantitative 5'-RACE with molecular barcodes. TCRdb processed the 5' RACE reads anew with MiXCR; each CDR3 protein has one entry. This sample carries about 220,000 distinct CDR3 sequences, just under 7.5% of them seen once, and the ten largest clones take approximately 15%. CDR1 ENHRY and CDR2 SYGVKD come from the germline V gene. The CDR3 is made up of 14 amino acids. The V end was cut by 2 bases, the J end by 7 bases, with 12 bases between. Study-wide findings and caveats: Disease-linked clones, CD8+, were relatively rare in peripheral blood. Some motif variants were previously reported in reactive arthritis synovial fluid and blood. Within ankylosing spondylitis blood, a TCR beta motif made up of eight highly homologous variants appeared to be characteristic.

In this sample, this clonotype turned up many times. The antigen is not known. This chain connects TRBV10-3 to TRBJ1-5; TRBD1 might be the D (5 bases). Sequenced sample: blood, either unsorted or a sorted T cell fraction (not recorded which). The receptor's source is a male donor with ankylosing spondylitis. The chain's CDR3 is CAISEEGNRQPQHF. As DNA, the CDR3 is TGTGCCATCAGTGAGGAGGGTAACAGGCAGCCCCAGCATTTT.